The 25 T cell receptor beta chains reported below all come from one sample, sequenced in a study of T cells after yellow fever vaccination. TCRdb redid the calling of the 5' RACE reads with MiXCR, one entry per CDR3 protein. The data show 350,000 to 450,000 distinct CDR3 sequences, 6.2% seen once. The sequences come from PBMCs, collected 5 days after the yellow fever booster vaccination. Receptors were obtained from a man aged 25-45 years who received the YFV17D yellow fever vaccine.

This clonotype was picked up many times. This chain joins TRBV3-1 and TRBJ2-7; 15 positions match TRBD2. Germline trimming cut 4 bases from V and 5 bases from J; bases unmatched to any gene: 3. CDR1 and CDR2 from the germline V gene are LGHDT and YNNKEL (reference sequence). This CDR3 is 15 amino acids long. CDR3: CASSRWTSGRDEQYF. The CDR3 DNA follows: TGTGCCAGCAGCCGGTGGACTAGCGGGAGGGACGAGCAGTACTTC.

The CDR3 DNA follows: TGTGCCAGCAGCCGGGGACAGGGGGAGTACGGGGAGCTGTTTTTT. It encodes CASSRGQGEYGELFF. J is TRBJ2-2 and V is TRBV7-6; 11 bases agree with TRBD1. V was pared by 5 bases and J by 7 bases, with 6 bases of the junction left unmatched. The CDR3 totals 15 residues. Germline V CDR1 and CDR2: SGHVS, FNYEAQ.

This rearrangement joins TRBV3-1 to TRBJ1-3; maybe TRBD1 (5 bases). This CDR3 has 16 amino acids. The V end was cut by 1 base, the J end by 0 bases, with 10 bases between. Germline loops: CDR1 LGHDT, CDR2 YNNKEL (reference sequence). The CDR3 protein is CASSQGGRISGNTIYF. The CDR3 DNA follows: TGTGCCAGCAGCCAAGGGGGACGGATCTCTGGAAACACCATATATTTT.

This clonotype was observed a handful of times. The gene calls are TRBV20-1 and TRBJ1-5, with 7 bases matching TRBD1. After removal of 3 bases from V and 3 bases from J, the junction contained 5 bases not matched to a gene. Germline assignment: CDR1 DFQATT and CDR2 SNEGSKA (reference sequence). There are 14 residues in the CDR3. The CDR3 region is CSASGQVTNQPQHF. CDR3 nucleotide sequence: TGCAGTGCTAGCGGACAGGTTACCAATCAGCCCCAGCATTTT.

CDR3 loop: CASSRGHLMSNSPLHF. CDR3 nucleotides: TGTGCCAGCAGCCGAGGACACCTAATGTCGAATTCACCCCTCCACTTT. This chain uses TRBV7-2 with TRBJ1-6; perhaps TRBD1 as D (5 bases). The CDR3 spans 16 residues. The V gene lost 5 bases and the J gene lost 7 bases, with 18 bases spanning the gap. In germline, CDR1 is SGHTA, CDR2 FQGNSA.

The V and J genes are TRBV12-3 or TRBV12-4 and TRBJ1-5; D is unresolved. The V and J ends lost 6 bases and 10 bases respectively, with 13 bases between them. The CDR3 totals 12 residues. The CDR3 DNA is TGTGCCAGCAGATCCACCGACGGTCCCCAGCATTTT. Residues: CASRSTDGPQHF.

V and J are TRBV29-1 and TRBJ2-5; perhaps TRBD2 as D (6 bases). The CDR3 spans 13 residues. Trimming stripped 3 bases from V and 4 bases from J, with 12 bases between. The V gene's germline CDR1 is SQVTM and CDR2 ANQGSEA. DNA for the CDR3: TGCAGCGTTGACGTGACTAGTTTAGAGACCCAGTACTTC. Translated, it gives CSVDVTSLETQYF.

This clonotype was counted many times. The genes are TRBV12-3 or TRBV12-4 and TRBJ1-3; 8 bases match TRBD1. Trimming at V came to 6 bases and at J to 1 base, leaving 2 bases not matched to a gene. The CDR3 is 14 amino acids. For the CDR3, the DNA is TGTGCCAGCAGCCGGACAGGGTCTGGAAACACCATATATTTT. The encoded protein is CASSRTGSGNTIYF.

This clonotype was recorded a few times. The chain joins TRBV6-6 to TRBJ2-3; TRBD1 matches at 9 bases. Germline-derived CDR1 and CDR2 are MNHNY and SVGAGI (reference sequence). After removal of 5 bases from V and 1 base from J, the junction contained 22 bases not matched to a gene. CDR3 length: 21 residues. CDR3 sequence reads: CASSPRWLGADRTGGTDTQYF. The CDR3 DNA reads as TGTGCCAGCAGTCCGCGTTGGTTGGGGGCAGACAGGACAGGGGGCACAGATACGCAGTATTTT.

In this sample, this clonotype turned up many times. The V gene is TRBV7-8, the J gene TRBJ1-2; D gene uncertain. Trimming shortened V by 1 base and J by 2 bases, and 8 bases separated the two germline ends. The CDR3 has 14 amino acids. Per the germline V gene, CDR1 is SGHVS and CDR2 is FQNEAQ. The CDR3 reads CASSLVGRNYGYTF. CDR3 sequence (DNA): TGTGCCAGCAGCTTAGTTGGGCGGAACTATGGCTACACCTTC.

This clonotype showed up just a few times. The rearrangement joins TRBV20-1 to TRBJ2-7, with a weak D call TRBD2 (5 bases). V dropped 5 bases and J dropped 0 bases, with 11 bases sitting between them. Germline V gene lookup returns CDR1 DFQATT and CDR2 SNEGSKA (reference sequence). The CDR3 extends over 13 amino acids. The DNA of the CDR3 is TGCAGTGCTGGCAGCGGCCACTCCTACGAGCAGTACTTC. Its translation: CSAGSGHSYEQYF.

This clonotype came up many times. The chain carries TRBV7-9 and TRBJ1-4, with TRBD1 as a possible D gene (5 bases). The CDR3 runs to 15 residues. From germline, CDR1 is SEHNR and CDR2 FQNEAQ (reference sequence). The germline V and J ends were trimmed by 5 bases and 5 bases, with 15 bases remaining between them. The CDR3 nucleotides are TGTGCCAGCAGCGGAATGGACATATCGAATGAAAAACTGTTTTTT. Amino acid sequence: CASSGMDISNEKLFF.

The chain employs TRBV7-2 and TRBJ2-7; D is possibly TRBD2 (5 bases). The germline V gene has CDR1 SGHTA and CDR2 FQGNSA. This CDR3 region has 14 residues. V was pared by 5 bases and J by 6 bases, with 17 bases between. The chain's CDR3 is CASSHSAGLGEQYF. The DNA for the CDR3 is TGTGCCAGCAGCCATTCGGCGGGCTTGGGCGAGCAGTACTTC.

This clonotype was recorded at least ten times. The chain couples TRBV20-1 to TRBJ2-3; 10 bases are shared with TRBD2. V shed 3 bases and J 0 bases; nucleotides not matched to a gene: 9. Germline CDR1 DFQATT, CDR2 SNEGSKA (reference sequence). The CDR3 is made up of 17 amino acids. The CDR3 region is CSARQTSGRASTDTQYF. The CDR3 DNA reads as TGCAGTGCTAGGCAGACTAGCGGGCGAGCTAGCACAGATACGCAGTATTTT.

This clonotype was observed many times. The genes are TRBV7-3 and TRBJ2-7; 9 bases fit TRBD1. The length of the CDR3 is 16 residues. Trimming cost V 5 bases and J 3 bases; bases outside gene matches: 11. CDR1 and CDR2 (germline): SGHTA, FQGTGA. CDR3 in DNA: TGTGCCAGCAGCCTCCCGCGGGACAGGGCCCTCTACGAGCAGTACTTC. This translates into CASSLPRDRALYEQYF. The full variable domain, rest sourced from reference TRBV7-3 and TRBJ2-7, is GAGVSQTPSNKVTEKGKYVELRCDPISGHTALYWYRQSLGQGPEFLIYFQGTGAADDSGLPNDRFFAVRPEGSVSTLKIQRTERGDSAVYLCASSLPRDRALYEQYFGPGTRLTVT.

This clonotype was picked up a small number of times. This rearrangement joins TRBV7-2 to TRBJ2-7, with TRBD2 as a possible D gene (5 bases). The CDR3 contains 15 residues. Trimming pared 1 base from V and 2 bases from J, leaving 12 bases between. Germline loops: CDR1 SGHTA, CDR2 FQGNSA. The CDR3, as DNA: TGTGCCAGCAGCTTAGAGATAAGCGGCCCCTACGAGCAGTACTTC. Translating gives CASSLEISGPYEQYF.

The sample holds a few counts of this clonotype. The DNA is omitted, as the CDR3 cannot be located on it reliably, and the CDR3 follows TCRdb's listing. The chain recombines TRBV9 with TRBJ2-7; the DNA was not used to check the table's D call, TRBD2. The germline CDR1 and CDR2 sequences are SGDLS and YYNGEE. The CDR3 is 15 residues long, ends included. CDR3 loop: CASSVGGGTSGILYF.

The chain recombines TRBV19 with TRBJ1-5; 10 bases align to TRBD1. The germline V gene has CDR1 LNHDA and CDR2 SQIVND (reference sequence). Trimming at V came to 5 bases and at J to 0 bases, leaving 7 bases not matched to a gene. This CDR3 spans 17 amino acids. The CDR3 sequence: CASSRTGGPYSNQPQHF. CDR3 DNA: TGTGCCAGTAGTCGGACAGGGGGGCCTTATAGCAATCAGCCCCAGCATTTT.

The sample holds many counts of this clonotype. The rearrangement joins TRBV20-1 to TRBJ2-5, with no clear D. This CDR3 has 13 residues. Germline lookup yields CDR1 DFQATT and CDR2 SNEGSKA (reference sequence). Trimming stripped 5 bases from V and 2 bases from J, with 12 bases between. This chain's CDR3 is CSAARTAQETQYF. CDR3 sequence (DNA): TGCAGTGCTGCAAGAACAGCACAAGAGACCCAGTACTTC.

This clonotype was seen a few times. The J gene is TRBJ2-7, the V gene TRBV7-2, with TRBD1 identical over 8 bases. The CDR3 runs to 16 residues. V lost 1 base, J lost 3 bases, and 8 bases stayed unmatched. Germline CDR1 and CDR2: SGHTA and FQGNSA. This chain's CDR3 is CASSLVGAGGDYEQYF. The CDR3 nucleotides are TGTGCCAGCAGCTTAGTCGGGGCAGGGGGCGACTACGAGCAGTACTTC.

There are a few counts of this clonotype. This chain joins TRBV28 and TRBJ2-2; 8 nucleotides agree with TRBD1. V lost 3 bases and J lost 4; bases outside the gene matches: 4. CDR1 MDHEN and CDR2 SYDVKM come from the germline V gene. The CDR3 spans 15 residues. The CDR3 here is CASSFPGGRTGELFF. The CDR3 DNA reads TGTGCCAGCAGTTTCCCAGGGGGCCGCACCGGGGAGCTGTTTTTT.

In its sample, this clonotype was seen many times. The CDR3 DNA reads as TGCGCCAGCAGTGAGTTGCGGGAGAACGTATTTGAGCAGTTCTTC. This encodes CASSELRENVFEQFF. The chain combines TRBV10-1 with TRBJ2-1; 7 bases map to TRBD2. This CDR3 has 15 amino acids. Germline V gene data show CDR1 as WNHNN and CDR2 as SYGVQD (reference sequence). After removal of 1 base from V and 9 bases from J, the junction contained 9 bases not matched to a gene.

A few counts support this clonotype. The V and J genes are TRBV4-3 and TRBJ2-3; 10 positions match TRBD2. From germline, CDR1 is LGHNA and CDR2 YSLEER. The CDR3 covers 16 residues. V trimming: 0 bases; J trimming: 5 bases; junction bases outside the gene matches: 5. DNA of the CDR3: TGCGCCAGCAGCCAAGATCAACTAGCGGGAAAAGATACGCAGTATTTT. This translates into CASSQDQLAGKDTQYF.

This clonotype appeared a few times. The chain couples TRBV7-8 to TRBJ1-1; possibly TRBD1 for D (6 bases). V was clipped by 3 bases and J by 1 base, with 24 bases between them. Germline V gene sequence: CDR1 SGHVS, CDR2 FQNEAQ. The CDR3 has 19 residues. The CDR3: CASSFLNRRLRGQNTEAFF. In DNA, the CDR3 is TGTGCCAGCAGCTTTCTCAACCGTAGGCTCAGGGGTCAGAACACTGAAGCTTTCTTT.

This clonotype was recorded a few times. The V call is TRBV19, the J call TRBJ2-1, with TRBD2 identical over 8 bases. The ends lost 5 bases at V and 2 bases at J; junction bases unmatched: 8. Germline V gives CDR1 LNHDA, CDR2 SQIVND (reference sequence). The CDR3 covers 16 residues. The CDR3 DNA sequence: TGTGCCAGTAGTTCACGGACTAGCAGCACCTACAATGAGCAGTTCTTC. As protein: CASSSRTSSTYNEQFF.